This T cell receptor beta chain was sequenced in a study of blood T cell repertoires in COVID-19 (dated by TCRdb to the early 2020s). Regarding the complete study: Samples covering the acute and convalescent phases of COVID-19 were provided by collaborators in the United States, Italy and Spain. The repertoires were made available in a free public database intended to serve as a resource for research on the immune response to SARS-CoV-2. The dataset comprised deeply sampled blood TCRbeta repertoires from subjects exposed to, actively infected with, or recovered from COVID-19. A de-identified subject ID, COVID-19 status, age in years and sex were almost always included in the sample metadata. The prospective study material was composed of cDNA or gDNA derived from T cells, B-cell-depleted T cells, or PBMCs. The samples were drawn from the first 160 participants of the ongoing ImmuneRACE study and from 1,200 or so subjects provided by 6 global collaborators. HLA class I and class II types, where available, came from metadata supplied by the sample provider rather than from assay-based typing.

Turning to this clone: What antigen it recognizes has not been identified. Base quality data are lacking; no much larger clone is found one base away.

V and J are trimmed by 4 bases and 4 bases, and the gene matches miss 5 bases of the junction. Counted from cysteine to phenylalanine, this CDR3 has 15 amino acids. The CDR3 DNA has 45 bases and is translated from base 1. Based on the germline V gene, the CDR1 and CDR2 sequences are SGHAT and FQNNGV. The investigation overall reported the following: Clinical and demographic metadata were provided uncurated, with the amount varying by source and participant.

TCRbeta CDR3 regions were amplified from genomic DNA by means of the immunoSEQ Assay, a bias-controlled multiplex PCR. The authors' pipeline ran thus. Nucleated cell counts per sample were estimated from amplification of reference gene primers within the assay. To quantify the absolute abundance of each unique TCRbeta CDR3 rearrangement, sequence reads were collapsed and filtered. For each sample, productive Simpson clonality was calculated as the square root of Simpson's diversity index across productive rearrangements. Imported from immuneACCESS, the table was reduced by TCRdb to in-frame sequences with V and J called. These copies leave out some clones; in studies compared against another copy, an unresolved V gene accounts for under half, and the cause of the remainder is not known. V, J and clone size derive from that table, while D and trimming were established from the DNA sequence. The sample table contains 180,000 or so clones; only one count was recorded for around 80% of them. The ten largest make up approximately 15% of the sample.

Participants in the prospective study were aged about 18 to 89 years, lived in 20 to 30 United States geographic areas, and enrolled through a virtual design. To assign participants to cohorts, the prospective study relied on clinical history that participants themselves reported in a screening survey and a study questionnaire. A participant counted as exposed if, within 2 weeks of entering the study, that participant had been in contact with someone who had a PCR-confirmed or clinician-diagnosed COVID-19 case. In the prospective study, whole blood, serum and a nasopharyngeal or oropharyngeal swab were collected from each participant by mobile phlebotomists. Participants in the prospective study had the option to provide additional blood draws and questionnaires over a 2-month period. Prospective study blood samples were shipped either frozen or at room temperature before DNA extraction.

The chain is assembled from TRBV11-2 and TRBJ2-2; the central 8 bases match TRBD1. The receptor was derived from a man aged 60-69 years who had been exposed to COVID-19. The sample taken for sequencing was PBMCs or T cells enriched from blood (not recorded which). In nucleotides, the sequence is TGTGCCAGCAGCTGGGTCGGGACAGGCACCGGGGAGCTGTTTTTT. It specifies CASSWVGTGTGELFF.